This T cell receptor beta chain was identified during a study of T cells after yellow fever vaccination. Study-level background: Any fraction with a low cell number was prepared using SMART-Seq v4 Ultra Low Input.

This clonotype was found many times. The antigen is not known. Germline CDR1 is LNHDA and CDR2 is SQIVND (reference sequence). The CDR3 is 16 residues long. The junction had 13 bases not matched to a gene; V was cut back by 4 bases and J by 7 bases. Overall study findings and caveats: Although the secondary response was weaker, it peaked faster, at day 5 versus 15. Primary-vaccination clones mostly resurfaced post-booster (nearly 97% CD4, just under 90% CD8).

As TCR cDNA was made by 5'RACE template switching, a universal primer site and UMIs were added. TCRdb passed the 5' RACE reads through MiXCR, listing each CDR3 protein once. The sample gives roughly 340,000 distinct CDR3 sequences, about 8.7% of which show up once; roughly 18% is in the top ten. The chain couples TRBV19 to TRBJ2-1, with TRBD1 identical over 7 bases. This material consisted of PBMCs, taken on the day of the first yellow fever vaccination. This receptor was obtained from a young man who received the YFV17D yellow fever vaccine. For the CDR3, the DNA is TGTGCCAGTAGTACTCTCCGGGACAGACGACTAAATGAGCAGTTCTTC. It specifies CASSTLRDRRLNEQFF.